This record covers a single T cell receptor beta chain. Its antigen remains unknown. The data are from a study of shared clonotypes between healthy human individuals. General observations from the study: The authors sampled blood alone, and tissue repertoires likely differ. Generally, naive subsets (rather than memory subsets) showed larger estimated richness.

The germline CDR1 and CDR2 sequences are SNHLY and FYNNEI. The ends lost 6 bases at V and 0 bases at J; junction bases unmatched: 2. The CDR3 consists of 15 residues. This table comes from immunoSEQ multiplex PCR, and its TCRdb copy is limited to in-frame clones, with some not included. The table includes hundreds of thousands of clones, about 74% detected once. Source material: memory CD4+ T cells sorted from blood. Subset: CD45RA-negative fraction. V gene TRBV2 combines with J gene TRBJ2-2; 9 bases are shared with TRBD2. This TCR came from a woman under 40 in good health. The DNA for the CDR3 is TGTGCCAGCAGCCCTAGCGGGGCGAACACCGGGGAGCTGTTTTTT. Translating gives CASSPSGANTGELFF.